This T cell receptor beta chain emerged from a study of cytomegalovirus exposure and HLA in healthy donors. Study context: Among around 200 million T cells, an earlier analysis found roughly 120 million unique TCR beta sequences.

In the case of this clone: No antigen is known for it.

Study-wide results and limits: In a later analysis, HLA-associated beta chains showed higher expansion and lower generation probabilities than comparable chains.

Germline V lookup: CDR1 SEHNR, CDR2 FQNEAQ (reference sequence). The CDR3 has 16 residues. Trimming took 0 bases from V and 3 from J, leaving 15 bases between them. A multiplex PCR was run with 60 Vbeta primers and 13 Jbeta primers. The table came from immunoSEQ multiplex PCR; TCRdb's copy has only in-frame clones and leaves some out. The sample contains about 140,000 clones, roughly 73% of which appear only once. Those who donated were healthy bone marrow donors. J is TRBJ2-7 and V is TRBV7-9, with D possibly being TRBD2 (5 bases). The sequencing sample was made of PBMCs. The sequence was collected from a female donor in good health and CMV-seronegative. The CDR3 DNA is TGTGCCAGCAGCTTAGCTGGGGAGCGGTTGATCTACGAGCAGTACTTC. Its translation is CASSLAGERLIYEQYF.